The sequence of this TCR beta chain was determined in a study of blood T cell repertoires in COVID-19. Study overall: Samples representing acute and convalescent COVID-19 were sourced from the United States, Italy and Spain. T cells, B-cell-depleted T cells, or PBMCs supplied cDNA or gDNA.

The CDR3 has 17 residues. Germline V gene lookup returns CDR1 LNHDA and CDR2 SQIVND (reference sequence). V lost 7 bases to trimming and J lost 1 base; unmatched junction nucleotides: 8. Per the study methods: Reference gene primers were amplified, and this amplification served to estimate nucleated cell counts. Generated by immunoSEQ multiplex PCR, the TCRdb table keeps only in-frame clones and is missing some. V and J calls and clone size are copied from that table; D and trimming were computed from the DNA. The sample consists of hundreds of thousands of clones, roughly 88% of them appearing once.

This sequence was found in a human donor in a cohort sampled during active COVID-19. Sequences were obtained from peripheral blood. The V call is TRBV19, the J call TRBJ2-2; 11 nucleotides line up with TRBD2. As DNA, the CDR3 is TGTGCCAGTACCTTGGGACTAGCGGCTCAGAACACCGGGGAGCTGTTTTTT. As protein: CASTLGLAAQNTGELFF.